This T cell receptor (beta chain) was profiled in a study of CD8+CD57+ T cells in acquired aplastic anemia. Background on the study: Each DNA sample taken from sorted CD4+ and CD8+ cells came to about 3 ug on average. Healthy donor sequencing depth: approximately 9.9 million CD4+, under 12 million CD8+ reads. Study results and limitations: Patients and controls shared twenty-nine CD8+ CDR3 sequences, which appeared highly expressed in patients and within their immunodominant clones. A significant difference in CD8+ Simpson's diversity between patients and controls was not found.

The CDR3 extends over 15 amino acids. The germline V gene has CDR1 SGHRS and CDR2 YFSETQ. The V segment lost 3 bases and the J segment 4 bases; nucleotides outside the gene matches: 6. The template used for profiling TCR beta VDJ and CDR3 was genomic DNA. TCRdb ran MiXCR on the reads and lists one entry per CDR3 protein. The table includes around 400,000 distinct CDR3 sequences, about two thirds detected once. Concerning this clonotype: Antigen unknown.

This rearrangement joins TRBV5-1 to TRBJ2-1, with TRBD2 matching over 8 bases. The sequenced sample was sorted CD4+, CD8+, or CD8+CD57+ T cells (not recorded which) from PBMCs. This receptor was identified in a human donor in good health, serving as a control. CDR3 loop: CASSSVASGYNEQFF. DNA of the CDR3: TGCGCCAGCAGCTCGGTGGCTAGCGGGTACAATGAGCAGTTCTTC. Based on the CDR3 plus reference TRBV5-1 and TRBJ2-1, the full variable domain is KAGVTQTPRYLIKTRGQQVTLSCSPISGHRSVSWYQQTPGQGLQFLFEYFSETQRNKGNFPGRFSGRQFSNSRSEMNVSTLELGDSALYLCASSSVASGYNEQFFGPGTRLTVL.